These 27 T cell receptor beta chains share one sample of origin, sequenced in a study of T cells after yellow fever vaccination. TCRdb redid the calling of the 5' RACE reads with MiXCR, one entry per CDR3 protein. The data hold some 600,000 distinct CDR3 sequences, with 9% to 15% observed a single time. The material was PBMCs, obtained on the day of the yellow fever booster vaccination. These receptors all stem from a man aged 25-40 years who received the YFV17D yellow fever vaccine.

This clonotype was recorded a few times. This rearrangement joins TRBV27 to TRBJ2-3; TRBD1 agrees at 11 bases. V was pared by 5 bases and J by 9 bases, with 13 bases of the junction left unmatched. Germline loops: CDR1 MNHEY, CDR2 SMNVEV (reference sequence). CDR3 length: 16 residues. CDR3: CASSPRDRGYPSTQYF. Here the CDR3 DNA reads TGTGCCAGCAGTCCCCGGGACAGGGGGTATCCCTCGACGCAGTATTTT.

A remark on this clonotype: The junction departs from germline at one end; a sequencing error may be responsible. The CDR3 nucleotides read TGTGCCAGCAGTTTAAGTTCCGGGACAGTGGTGAAGGACTTC. Translating it yields CASSLSSGTVVKDF. V and J are TRBV12-3 or TRBV12-4 and TRBJ2-7, with TRBD1 identical over 7 bases. This CDR3 contains 14 residues.

This clonotype was recorded at least ten times. The chain joins TRBV5-1 to TRBJ2-7; D might be TRBD1 (5 bases). The CDR3 is 13 residues long. V was shortened by 4 bases and J by 3 bases, with 11 bases between the two germline ends. Germline V CDR1 and CDR2: SGHRS, YFSETQ. CDR3 protein: CASSVSQGYEQYF. The CDR3 bases are TGCGCCAGCAGCGTCTCCCAGGGCTACGAGCAGTACTTC.

This clonotype was seen a few times. V usage is TRBV20-1 and J usage is TRBJ2-5; TRBD1 or TRBD2 may be the D gene (5 bases each). Deletions cut 3 bases from V and 5 bases from J, with 16 bases between. This CDR3 comprises 14 residues. Looked up from germline, CDR1 is DFQATT and CDR2 is SNEGSKA (reference sequence). For the CDR3, the DNA is TGCAGTGCTAGTCGGGTCTCGAGGGGTGAGACCCAGTACTTC. Its protein product is CSASRVSRGETQYF.

This clonotype has a handful of counts. The CDR3: CASSPTTLYEQYF. Here the CDR3 DNA reads TGTGCCAGCTCACCCACTACGCTCTACGAGCAGTACTTC. The rearrangement uses TRBV18 and TRBJ2-7, with D unclear. This CDR3 has 13 residues. The germline gives CDR1 KGHSH, CDR2 LQKENI. V was trimmed by 3 bases and J by 3 bases, leaving 9 bases between them.

This clonotype showed up just a few times. This chain joins TRBV7-2 and TRBJ2-7; D not certain. V lost 1 base and J lost 0, with 10 bases in between. The CDR3 contains 15 residues. Germline V gives CDR1 SGHTA, CDR2 FQGNSA. Here the CDR3 reads CASSLVQAPSYEQYF. Written as DNA, the CDR3 is TGTGCCAGCAGCTTAGTGCAGGCCCCCTCCTACGAGCAGTACTTC.

This clonotype occurred many times. The V and J genes are TRBV4-3 and TRBJ2-1; D gene ambiguous. Germline CDR1 LGHNA, CDR2 YSLEER. The CDR3 spans 11 residues. Between the trimmed V and J ends, which lost 0 bases and 8 bases, there was a span of 2 bases. The CDR3 DNA reads TGCGCCAGCAGCCAAGACCATGAGCAGTTCTTC. Protein product: CASSQDHEQFF.

This clonotype occurred a few times. This chain joins TRBV6-2 or TRBV6-3 and TRBJ2-1; 12 nucleotides agree with TRBD2. Germline loops: CDR1 MNHEY, CDR2 SVGEGT. With V trimmed by 0 bases and J by 0 bases, 12 bases remained unmatched. The CDR3 sequence is 21 residues long. DNA for the CDR3: TGTGCCAGCAGTTACTCGAAGACTAGCGGGAGCTCCAGAAGCTCCTACAATGAGCAGTTCTTC. It codes for CASSYSKTSGSSRSSYNEQFF.

This clonotype was seen a handful of times. The chain uses TRBV9 and TRBJ2-1; no clear D. The CDR3 totals 18 residues. Trimming stripped 4 bases from V and 8 bases from J, with 28 bases between. In germline, CDR1 is SGDLS, CDR2 YYNGEE. This CDR3 reads CASSPRSTSLPRIDEQFF. The CDR3 coding sequence is TGTGCCAGCAGCCCGAGATCGACCAGTTTACCTAGGATCGATGAGCAGTTCTTC.

At least ten counts were recorded for this clonotype. V is TRBV20-1 and J is TRBJ2-1; tentative D call: TRBD2 (6 bases). Per the germline V gene, CDR1 is DFQATT and CDR2 is SNEGSKA (reference sequence). Trimming took 3 bases from V and 3 from J, leaving 15 bases between them. The CDR3 covers 15 residues. CDR3 region: CSASGAGLYYNEQFF. The CDR3 DNA reads TGCAGTGCTAGTGGGGCGGGGCTTTACTACAATGAGCAGTTCTTC.

This clonotype was found many times. The chain couples TRBV7-2 to TRBJ2-1, with TRBD2 matching 9 bases. V trimming: 5 bases; J trimming: 4 bases; junction bases outside the gene matches: 3. Germline V CDR1 and CDR2: SGHTA, FQGNSA. The CDR3 has 14 amino acids. The CDR3 is CASSGTSGYNEQFF. DNA of the CDR3: TGTGCCAGCAGCGGTACTAGCGGGTACAATGAGCAGTTCTTC.

This clonotype has only a few counts. The chain recombines TRBV10-3 with TRBJ2-7; 8 positions agree with TRBD1. V shed 0 bases, J shed 7 bases, and the junction held 2 bases outside the gene matches. From germline, CDR1 is ENHRY and CDR2 SYGVKD. The length of the CDR3 is 13 residues. The DNA of the CDR3 is TGTGCCATCAGTGAGTCCGACAGGGGTGAGCAGTACTTC. Amino acid sequence: CAISESDRGEQYF.

This clonotype was observed many times. This chain connects TRBV7-3 to TRBJ2-1, with 8 nucleotides matching TRBD1. The V gene's germline CDR1 is SGHTA and CDR2 FQGTGA. The CDR3 is 13 amino acids. Germline trimming cut 5 bases from V and 6 bases from J; bases unmatched to any gene: 3. CDR3 bases: TGTGCCAGCAGCCGCGACAGGGGCAATGAGCAGTTCTTC. Its protein is CASSRDRGNEQFF.

The V call is TRBV7-9, the J call TRBJ1-2; D gene uncertain. The CDR3 consists of 13 residues. In germline, CDR1 is SEHNR, CDR2 FQNEAQ (reference sequence). The ends were cut back, 5 bases at V and 6 bases at J, with 13 bases in the middle. The CDR3: CASSLIPQHGYTF. The CDR3, as DNA: TGTGCCAGCAGCCTTATCCCACAGCATGGCTACACCTTC.

In this sample, this clonotype turned up many times. This chain uses TRBV9 with TRBJ2-2; no definite D call. The CDR3 sequence is 15 residues long. Germline CDR1 and CDR2: SGDLS and YYNGEE. Trimming stripped 0 bases from V and 2 bases from J, with 8 bases between. The CDR3 reads CASSVGNSNTGELFF. CDR3 DNA sequence: TGTGCCAGCAGCGTAGGAAATTCAAACACCGGGGAGCTGTTTTTT.

The rearrangement joins TRBV6-5 to TRBJ2-5; D unclear. Trimming pared 4 bases from V and 7 bases from J, leaving 13 bases between. This CDR3 is 13 amino acids long. Germline loops: CDR1 MNHEY, CDR2 SVGAGI. The CDR3 here is CASSSVGRATQYF. CDR3 DNA: TGTGCCAGCAGTTCAGTTGGACGGGCGACCCAGTACTTC.

With respect to this clonotype: One base away lies a much larger clone, so this may be a sequencing read error. This chain connects TRBV7-6 to TRBJ1-1, with D possibly matching TRBD1 (5 bases). The germline V gene encodes CDR1 SGHVS and CDR2 FNYEAQ. This CDR3 region has 14 residues. The CDR3 nucleotides read TGTGCCAGCAGCTTAGCGGGGGGGAACTCTGAAGCTTTCTTT. This encodes CASSLAGGNSEAFF.

The genes are TRBV19 and TRBJ2-3; TRBD1 might be the D (6 bases). The CDR3 runs to 12 residues. With 10 bases removed from V and 7 bases from J, the gap between germline ends came to 15 bases. Germline lookup yields CDR1 LNHDA and CDR2 SQIVND (reference sequence). Here the CDR3 reads CAKRDIGYTQYF. In nucleotides, the CDR3 is TGTGCCAAAAGGGACATTGGGTATACGCAGTATTTT.

The chain employs TRBV6-1 and TRBJ2-7, with 8 positions matching TRBD1. Losses at the gene ends were 5 bases for V and 2 bases for J; bases not matched to a gene: 8. CDR1 and CDR2 from the germline V gene are MNHNS and SASEGT. The CDR3 is 15 amino acids. CDR3 sequence (DNA): TGTGCCAGCAGTCCACAGGGGGTCAGCACCTACGAGCAGTACTTC. It encodes CASSPQGVSTYEQYF.

This clonotype has just a few counts. The chain is built from TRBV27 and TRBJ2-1; 8 bases fit TRBD2. CDR1 MNHEY and CDR2 SMNVEV come from the germline V gene (reference sequence). The CDR3 totals 14 residues. V lost 2 bases, J lost 8 bases, and 5 bases stayed unmatched. The CDR3 coding sequence is TGTGCCAGCAGTTTAGCGGGAGGCAGCCATGAGCAGTTCTTC. Encoded protein: CASSLAGGSHEQFF.

This clonotype was detected a few times. The chain couples TRBV20-1 to TRBJ2-3; D is undetermined. V dropped 3 bases and J dropped 2 bases, with 12 bases sitting between them. The CDR3 covers 14 residues. CDR1 and CDR2 from the germline V gene are DFQATT and SNEGSKA (reference sequence). CDR3 nucleotides: TGCAGTGCTAGCCGACGGAGTAACACAGATACGCAGTATTTT. Protein: CSASRRSNTDTQYF.

The chain combines TRBV7-2 with TRBJ2-3; D gene uncertain. V lost 0 bases to trimming and J lost 7 bases, with 8 bases between them. Germline V gene lookup returns CDR1 SGHTA and CDR2 FQGNSA. This CDR3 contains 13 residues. In DNA form, the CDR3 reads TGTGCCAGCAGCTTAGCGGCGATGAATACGCAGTATTTT. This gives the protein CASSLAAMNTQYF. The full variable domain, with the rest looked up from reference TRBV7-2 and TRBJ2-3, is GAGVSQSPSNKVTEKGKDVELRCDPISGHTALYWYRQSLGQGLEFLIYFQGNSAPDKSGLPSDRFSAERTGGSVSTLTIQRTQQEDSAVYLCASSLAAMNTQYFGPGTRLTVL.

This clonotype was detected only once. The J gene is TRBJ2-5, the V gene TRBV20-1; perhaps D is TRBD1 or TRBD2 (5 bases each). The germline V gene encodes CDR1 DFQATT and CDR2 SNEGSKA (reference sequence). V was cut by 7 bases and J by 5 bases, with 20 bases left in between. The CDR3 length is 14 residues. The CDR3 region has the DNA TGCAGTGTTGACCAACAGGACTCCAGGGAGACCCAGTACTTC. Translation: CSVDQQDSRETQYF.

The gene calls are TRBV20-1 and TRBJ2-6; D gene uncertain. Trimming took off 5 bases at V and 4 bases at J, with 12 bases between the two ends. Germline V gene data show CDR1 as DFQATT and CDR2 as SNEGSKA (reference sequence). The CDR3 contains 14 residues. As DNA, the CDR3 is TGCAGTGCTCCCGACAAGACGGGGGCCAACGTCCTGACTTTC. Amino acid sequence: CSAPDKTGANVLTF.

This clonotype was found a few times. This chain joins TRBV20-1 and TRBJ1-5, with D perhaps matching TRBD1 (5 bases). This CDR3 is built from 13 residues. V was clipped by 2 bases and J by 7 bases, with 12 bases between them. Germline V gives CDR1 DFQATT, CDR2 SNEGSKA (reference sequence). The CDR3 coding sequence is TGCAGTGCTAGAACCGGGACGAGACAGCCCCAGCATTTT. As protein: CSARTGTRQPQHF.

There are a few counts of this clonotype. The V call is TRBV5-4, the J call TRBJ2-7; 7 bases are a match to TRBD1. This CDR3 region has 13 residues. The V gene's germline CDR1 is SGHNT and CDR2 YYREEE (reference sequence). Trimming removed 1 base from V and 6 bases from J; junction bases left unmatched: 4. CDR3 region: CASSLRTGVEQYF. CDR3 in DNA: TGTGCCAGCAGCTTGAGAACAGGGGTCGAGCAGTACTTC.

This clonotype occurred a few times. The J gene is TRBJ2-7, the V gene TRBV30, with D perhaps matching TRBD2 (6 bases). Trimming removed 0 bases at V and 3 bases at J, with 9 bases between. The CDR3 is 13 residues long. CDR1 is GTSNPN and CDR2 is SVGIG in the germline V gene (reference sequence). The CDR3 nucleotides read TGTGCCTGGAGTGTACGGGGAGGCTACGAGCAGTACTTC. Protein sequence: CAWSVRGGYEQYF.